This is a list of T cell receptor beta chains from one sample in a study of blood T cell repertoires in COVID-19. Using immunoSEQ multiplex PCR, the repertoire was profiled, and TCRdb retains in-frame clones only, with some absent. The sample lists 130,000 or so clones, about 83% seen once, with approximately 1.4% in the top ten. The sequenced sample was peripheral blood. The receptors derive from a human donor in a cohort sampled during active COVID-19. Both conserved end residues are part of each CDR3. Fields, in order: CDR3 protein, CDR3 DNA, D gene, J gene, clone size, V gene. D genes are given only for firm matches. Expanded clones are given a class, and other clones once, few, many or no size at all.

CASSIGLAGEQFF TGTGCCAGCAGCATTGGACTAGCTGGTGAGCAGTTCTTC TRBD2 TRBJ2-1 few TRBV7-8
CASSREMDSYNEQFF TGCGCCAGCAGCCGAGAGATGGACAGTTACAATGAGCAGTTCTTC NA TRBJ2-1 NA TRBV4-3
CASSQEPSSTEAFF TGCGCCAGCAGCCAAGAACCGAGTTCCACTGAAGCTTTCTTT NA TRBJ1-1 NA TRBV4-3
CASSFFEGAGEQYF TGTGCCAGCAGCTTTTTTGAGGGTGCGGGCGAGCAGTACTTC NA TRBJ2-7 NA TRBV7-9
CASSLDSTDTQYF TGTGCTAGCAGCTTAGACTCCACAGATACGCAGTATTTT NA TRBJ2-3 few TRBV7-7
CASSIVAGGLGEQFF TGTGCCAGTAGTATAGTAGCGGGAGGGCTGGGTGAGCAGTTCTTC TRBD2 TRBJ2-1 NA TRBV19
CASSFAGGRQIYGYTF TGTGCCAGCAGCTTCGCGGGCGGCCGTCAAATCTATGGCTACACCTTC NA TRBJ1-2 NA TRBV5-5
CASSRLTRDAYEQYF TGCGCCAGCAGTCGCTTGACGCGGGACGCCTACGAGCAGTACTTC NA TRBJ2-7 NA TRBV23-1
CASSPQTLNQETQYF TGTGCCAGTAGTCCACAGACATTAAACCAAGAGACCCAGTACTTC NA TRBJ2-5 NA TRBV19
CASSLAGHTGELFF TGCGCCAGCAGCCTTGCGGGTCACACCGGGGAGCTGTTTTTT NA TRBJ2-2 NA TRBV4-1
CAWSIQGGINEKLFF TGTGCCTGGAGTATACAGGGGGGAATAAATGAAAAACTGTTTTTT TRBD1 TRBJ1-4 NA TRBV30
CASSYTSTYEQYF TGTGCCAGCAGCTACACATCCACCTACGAGCAGTACTTC NA TRBJ2-7 NA TRBV5-8
CASTPGGRETQYF TGTGCCAGCACCCCCGGGGGGAGAGAGACCCAGTACTTC TRBD2 TRBJ2-5 few TRBV6-5
CASSYGDRPNTEAFF TGTGCCAGCAGTTACGGGGACAGGCCGAACACTGAAGCTTTCTTT TRBD1 TRBJ1-1 NA TRBV6-5
CASSLYGSLYNSPLHF TGTGCCAGCAGCTTGTACGGGTCCCTCTACAATTCACCCCTCCACTTT NA TRBJ1-6 NA TRBV7-9
CASSSSGSGTYNEQFF TGTGCCAGCAGCTCTAGCGGGAGCGGGACCTACAATGAGCAGTTCTTC TRBD2 TRBJ2-1 NA TRBV27
CASSMTGPNYGYTF TGTGCCAGCAGTATGACAGGACCTAACTATGGCTACACCTTC NA TRBJ1-2 medium-sized TRBV27
CASTGTGTYNEQFF TGTGCCAGCACCGGGACTGGGACCTACAATGAGCAGTTCTTC NA TRBJ2-1 NA TRBV19
CASSRQGVVTDTQYF TGTGCCAGCAGCCGACAGGGGGTGGTTACAGATACGCAGTATTTT TRBD1 TRBJ2-3 NA TRBV11-3
CASSPMDSRGGYTF TGTGCCAGCTCACCGATGGACAGCCGAGGGGGCTACACCTTC NA TRBJ1-2 NA TRBV18
CASTYPGGSYGYTF TGTGCCAGCACTTACCCAGGGGGCTCCTATGGCTACACCTTC TRBD1 TRBJ1-2 many TRBV28
CAINARGGLGEQFF TGTGCCATCAATGCACGGGGAGGCCTCGGGGAGCAGTTCTTC NA TRBJ2-1 NA TRBV10-3
CASSSNPFSGTRETQYF TGTGCCAGTAGTTCGAACCCCTTTAGCGGGACACGGGAGACCCAGTACTTC TRBD2 TRBJ2-5 NA TRBV19
CASSLFAGRSGETQYF TGCGCCAGCAGCTTGTTCGCGGGGAGATCTGGAGAGACCCAGTACTTC NA TRBJ2-5 once TRBV5-1
CSVEAIELEAFF TGCAGCGTTGAAGCAATCGAGCTTGAAGCTTTCTTT NA TRBJ1-1 once TRBV29-1
CASSPGTGHGNEKLFF TGTGCCAGCAGCCCCGGGACAGGCCACGGTAATGAAAAACTGTTTTTT TRBD1 TRBJ1-4 NA TRBV7-2
CASSRPRREEAKLSTDTQYF TGCGCCAGCAGTCGCCCCCGACGGGAGGAAGCTAAACTGTCCACAGATACGCAGTATTTT TRBD2 TRBJ2-3 NA TRBV10-2
CASSFRGQGGHSSNEQYF TGTGCCAGCAGCTTTCGAGGACAGGGGGGTCATTCCTCCAACGAGCAGTACTTC TRBD1 TRBJ2-7 NA TRBV7-9
CASSLFRGDGAFF TGTGCCAGCAGCTTGTTCAGGGGAGATGGCGCTTTCTTT NA TRBJ1-1 few TRBV5-8
CASSSLASGNTIYF TGTGCCAGCAGCTCGCTGGCCTCTGGAAACACCATATATTTT NA TRBJ1-3 once TRBV9